The rows below give T cell receptor beta chains drawn from one sample of a study of blood T cells in healthy people across ages. TCRdb recomputed calls from the 5' RACE reads with MiXCR, one row per CDR3 protein. Among 450,000 to 650,000 distinct CDR3 sequences, 24% were seen once, and the ten largest hold under 9%. The same sample was also studied in work on T cells of mothers and their children.

Specimen: blood. The receptors were gathered from a boy between 10 and 17 years old in good health. The CDR3 runs from the conserved cysteine through the conserved F or W. D genes are given only for firm matches. Clone size is stated in some rows and not others, as once, few, many or a class when expanded.

V gene	J gene	D gene	clone size	CDR3 DNA	CDR3 protein
TRBV6-2/TRBV6-3	TRBJ2-1	NA	NA	TGTGCCAGCAGTTACGGGGCTTACAATGAGCAGTTCTTC	CASSYGAYNEQFF
TRBV20-1	TRBJ2-4	NA	NA	TGCAGTGCTTATATCGGACCAGACGTTGCCAAAAACATTCAGTACTTC	CSAYIGPDVAKNIQYF
TRBV4-1	TRBJ2-5	NA	few	TGCGCCAGCAGCGGGGGCCCTATGCAAGAGACCCAGTACTTC	CASSGGPMQETQYF
TRBV7-9	TRBJ2-7	TRBD1	few	TGTGCCAGCAGCGCCACCTCGGCGACAGGGCGGTACGAGCAGTACTTC	CASSATSATGRYEQYF
TRBV27	TRBJ2-1	TRBD1	NA	TGTGCCAGCAGTTTAAGGGACAGGGTTGTCTCCAATGAGCAGTTCTTC	CASSLRDRVVSNEQFF
TRBV5-1	TRBJ2-7	NA	NA	TGCGCCAGCAGTCTACTCGCCGGGCCCCGGGACACCCACTCCTACGAGCAGTACTTC	CASSLLAGPRDTHSYEQYF
TRBV11-2	TRBJ2-7	TRBD1	many	TGTGCCAGTAGCCTTGGACAGGGACACTACGAGCAGTACTTC	CASSLGQGHYEQYF
TRBV13	TRBJ1-1	NA	NA	TGTGCCAGCAGCTTAGGCCCCGGGTTTCGGACTGAAGCTTTCTTT	CASSLGPGFRTEAFF
TRBV19	TRBJ2-7	TRBD1	few	TGTGCCAGTAGTATAACAGGGGGGTCCTACGAGCAGTACTTC	CASSITGGSYEQYF
TRBV9	TRBJ1-3	TRBD1	few	TGTGCCAGCAGCCCCCGGACAGGGGGAGGAAACACCATATATTTT	CASSPRTGGGNTIYF
TRBV20-1	TRBJ1-5	NA	NA	TGCAGTGCTAGTTCCCGGGGGGGCTTTCAGCCCCAGCATTTT	CSASSRGGFQPQHF
TRBV19	TRBJ2-5	TRBD2	NA	TGTGCCAGTAGTGGCCGGGTTAGCGGGAGGGAGACCCAGTACTTC	CASSGRVSGRETQYF
TRBV11-2	TRBJ2-2	TRBD1	NA	TGTGCCAGCAGCCTTTTCCAGGACAGGGGGCGCGGGGAGCTGTTTTTT	CASSLFQDRGRGELFF
TRBV7-2	TRBJ2-3	TRBD1	NA	TGTGCCAGCAGCGTAGGTTCTGGGACAGGCACAGATACGCAGTATTTT	CASSVGSGTGTDTQYF
TRBV4-3	TRBJ2-1	NA	few	TGCGCCAGCAGCCAAGAGCGGACTTCCTTCTACAATGAGCAGTTCTTC	CASSQERTSFYNEQFF
TRBV12-3/TRBV12-4	TRBJ2-1	NA	NA	TGTGCCAGCAGCCCGGTGCCAGAGATGAATGAGCAGTTCTTC	CASSPVPEMNEQFF
TRBV4-3	TRBJ2-7	NA	many	TGCGCCAGCAGCGGAGGGCCCGGAACCTACGAGCAGTACTTC	CASSGGPGTYEQYF
TRBV4-1	TRBJ2-1	NA	few	TGCGCCAGCAGCCAGGGGTCGGGGTACAATGAGCAGTTCTTC	CASSQGSGYNEQFF
TRBV29-1	TRBJ2-2	TRBD1	few	TGCAGCGTTGAAGGGGACAGGGTTTCTAGCGGGGAGCTGTTTTTT	CSVEGDRVSSGELFF
TRBV7-2	TRBJ2-7	NA	few	TGTGCCAGCAGCTTAAATTCTTTGCGGGATACCTACGAGCAGTACTTC	CASSLNSLRDTYEQYF
TRBV13	TRBJ2-7	TRBD1	few	TGTGCCAGCAGCCCTGCAATGACGAGCGGGACAGGGAAACACGAGCAGTACTTC	CASSPAMTSGTGKHEQYF
TRBV14	TRBJ2-1	NA	NA	TGTGCCAGCAGCGGGGGGATCTACAATGAGCAGTTCTTC	CASSGGIYNEQFF
TRBV7-2	TRBJ2-1	TRBD1	NA	TGTGCCAGCAGCCCAGGGGGACAGGGGGTCCATGAGCAGTTCTTC	CASSPGGQGVHEQFF
TRBV15	TRBJ2-7	TRBD1	NA	TGTGCCACCAGCAGAGGGGGGACAGGGGTCTTCGAGCAGTACTTC	CATSRGGTGVFEQYF
TRBV7-9	TRBJ1-2	NA	NA	TGTGCCAGCACCCATCAAGATGGCTACACCTTC	CASTHQDGYTF
TRBV7-2	TRBJ2-3	TRBD2	NA	TGTGCCAGCAGACCCCGGGTGGGGGGGAGCACAGATACGCAGTATTTT	CASRPRVGGSTDTQYF
TRBV6-5	TRBJ2-7	TRBD1	many	TGTGCCAGCAGTCTACAGGGGAGCTCCTACGAGCAGTACTTC	CASSLQGSSYEQYF
TRBV6-2/TRBV6-3	TRBJ2-5	NA	few	TGTGCCAGCAGTCCGAGGGGACGGACTCAAGAGACCCAGTACTTC	CASSPRGRTQETQYF
TRBV5-1	TRBJ1-2	NA	few	TGCGCCAGCAGCTTGCCGCTTACAATCAAGGGTGTCTATGGCTACACCTTC	CASSLPLTIKGVYGYTF
TRBV7-2	TRBJ2-7	NA	few	TGTGCCAGCAGCTCCCCGCCGGGCGCCGCTTCCTACGAGCAGTACTTC	CASSSPPGAASYEQYF
TRBV27	TRBJ2-1	NA	NA	TGTGCCAGCGCGCTAACTCCCGGCCATAATGAGCAGTTCTTC	CASALTPGHNEQFF
TRBV24-1	TRBJ2-3	NA	few	TGTGCCACCAGTGATCGTCCCGGGGACACACATACGCAGTATTTT	CATSDRPGDTHTQYF
TRBV10-3	TRBJ1-2	NA	few	TGTGCCATCAGCCCCGGGACGTCCGGCTACACCTTC	CAISPGTSGYTF
TRBV30	TRBJ2-3	NA	NA	TGTGCCTGCCTCAGGGGAGGAGATACGCAGTATTTT	CACLRGGDTQYF
TRBV7-2	TRBJ2-7	TRBD1	many	TGTGCCAGCAGCTCACCGACAGGGGGTAGCAACGAGCAGTACTTC	CASSSPTGGSNEQYF
TRBV3-1	TRBJ2-5	TRBD2	few	TGTGCCAGCAGCCAAGTCTCCGGGACTAGCTCCCAAGAGACCCAGTACTTC	CASSQVSGTSSQETQYF
TRBV11-2	TRBJ1-4	NA	NA	TGTGCCAGCAGCCTGAGAATCGGCAGGGAAAAACTGTTTTTT	CASSLRIGREKLFF
TRBV27	TRBJ2-1	NA	NA	TGTGCCAGCGGTAGGGACTTTTACAATGAGCAGTTCTTC	CASGRDFYNEQFF
TRBV7-2	TRBJ2-1	NA	NA	TGTGCCAGCAGCTACTTAAGCTCGGGTGAGCAGTTCTTC	CASSYLSSGEQFF
TRBV7-8	TRBJ2-1	NA	few	TGTGCCAGCAGCTTAGCGGGAACAGGGGGGGCGGATGAGCAGTTCTTC	CASSLAGTGGADEQFF
TRBV10-3	TRBJ2-5	TRBD2	NA	TGTGCCATCAGTGAGAAACTAGCGCCAGAGACCCAGTACTTC	CAISEKLAPETQYF
TRBV6-5	TRBJ2-5	TRBD1	NA	TGTGCCAGCAGTTACGGGACAGGGGGCGAGACCCAGTACTTC	CASSYGTGGETQYF
TRBV3-1	TRBJ2-3	NA	few	TGTGCCAGCAGCCAAGATCTCAACAGATTCACAGATACGCAGTATTTT	CASSQDLNRFTDTQYF
TRBV25-1	TRBJ1-6	NA	NA	TGTGCCAGCCTCCCTCTAAACGAACCCAATTCACCCCTCCACTTT	CASLPLNEPNSPLHF
TRBV5-1	TRBJ2-7	NA	NA	TGCGCCAGCAGCTTGGATGGGCAGGGGGAGCAGTACTTC	CASSLDGQGEQYF
TRBV20-1	TRBJ2-5	TRBD1	few	TGCAGTGCTGGGGGACAGAACCAAGAGACCCAGTACTTC	CSAGGQNQETQYF
TRBV5-1	TRBJ1-1	NA	NA	TGCGCCAGCAGCTTGTCTGGGGGGAGCACTGAAGCTTTCTTT	CASSLSGGSTEAFF
TRBV5-1	TRBJ2-5	TRBD2	NA	TGCGCCAGCAGTCCGGGACTAGCGATCATCCAAGAGACCCAGTACTTC	CASSPGLAIIQETQYF
TRBV7-8	TRBJ1-4	NA	NA	TGTGCCAGCAGCTTAGCGCCGGGGGCTAATGAAAAACTGTTTTTT	CASSLAPGANEKLFF
TRBV29-1	TRBJ2-3	NA	NA	TGCAGCGTGGAGGGGACCCGTCATTCAGATACGCAGTATTTT	CSVEGTRHSDTQYF
TRBV27	TRBJ2-1	NA	few	TGTGCCAGCAGTTTATGGCTGCCGGGCGGGAATGAGCAGTTCTTC	CASSLWLPGGNEQFF
TRBV4-1	TRBJ2-1	TRBD2	NA	TGCGCCAGCAGCCGAGCGAGAGGGACTAGCGGGAACAACAATGAGCAGTTCTTC	CASSRARGTSGNNNEQFF
TRBV14	TRBJ2-1	NA	NA	TGTGCCAGCAGCCAAGAGGGACCCTTGAGCTGGGGTGAGGGCGATGAGCAGTTCTTC	CASSQEGPLSWGEGDEQFF
TRBV6-5	TRBJ2-5	TRBD1	NA	TGTGCCAGCAGTTACTCGCGGACAGGGTCAACCCAGTACTTC	CASSYSRTGSTQYF
TRBV10-3	TRBJ2-5	TRBD2	NA	TGTGCCATCAGCCCGGGGGGGCCGAATCAAGAGACCCAGTACTTC	CAISPGGPNQETQYF
TRBV7-9	TRBJ2-3	TRBD1	few	TGTGCCAGCACCCGGACAGGGGGCCCAGATACGCAGTATTTT	CASTRTGGPDTQYF
TRBV20-1	TRBJ2-1	TRBD2	NA	TGCAGTGCTAGAGGCTGGGGGGGACATGAGCAGTTCTTC	CSARGWGGHEQFF
TRBV7-2	TRBJ2-7	TRBD1	NA	TGTGCCAGCAGCTTAGCCGGACAGGGCTTCCCCTCCTACGAGCAGTACTTC	CASSLAGQGFPSYEQYF